Listed below are T cell receptor beta chains from one sample, sequenced in a study of long-term antiretroviral therapy in people with HIV. The protocol was immunoSEQ multiplex PCR, while the TCRdb copy is restricted to in-frame clones and leaves out a portion. Of about 35,000 clones in the sample, roughly four fifths were seen once. This specimen consisted of unsorted PBMCs, obtained 1 year after starting antiretroviral therapy. The receptors stem from a man between 18 and 29 years old with HIV. Each CDR3 is given with its conserved first and last residue. A D gene is named only where the DNA matches it firmly. Rows give clone size only sometimes, using once, few, many, or a class for an expanded clone.

>TRBV4-1|NA|TRBJ2-1|NA
TGCGCCAGCAGCCAAGAGGAAGGGAACAATGAGCAGTTCTTC
CASSQEEGNNEQFF
>TRBV4-1|NA|TRBJ1-2|TRBD1
TGCGCCAGCAGCTACGGGACAGCTCTGTCTGGCTACACCTTC
CASSYGTALSGYTF
>TRBV28|NA|TRBJ2-5|TRBD2
TGTGCCAGCTCCAACGGGCGGGAGCTATTACAAGAGACCCAGTACTTC
CASSNGRELLQETQYF
>TRBV6-5|NA|TRBJ2-7|NA
TGTGCCAGCAGCCGCCCGGAGGGGAACTACGAGCAGTACTTC
CASSRPEGNYEQYF
>TRBV25-1|once|TRBJ1-1|NA
TGTGCCAGCAGTGAAGGGGGGCTGGCAATGAACACTGAAGCTTTCTTT
CASSEGGLAMNTEAFF
>TRBV9|NA|TRBJ2-2|TRBD1
TGTGCCAGCAGCCCCGGGACAGGGGGTGACGGGGAGCTGTTTTTT
CASSPGTGGDGELFF
>TRBV7-2|NA|TRBJ2-1|NA
TGTGCCAGCAGCCCGTGGAGAGGGAGACAGTTCTTC
CASSPWRGRQFF
>TRBV7-9|NA|TRBJ2-7|NA
TGTGCCAGCAGCTTAATCGTCGGGGCCTCCTACGAGCAGTACTTC
CASSLIVGASYEQYF
>TRBV13|NA|TRBJ1-2|NA
TGTGCCAGCAGCTTGAGGGCGGAAGGCTACACCTTC
CASSLRAEGYTF
>TRBV4-1|NA|TRBJ2-7|NA
TGCGCCAGCAGCCAGGCGGCGGGACAGCCAGCCTACGAGCAGTACTTC
CASSQAAGQPAYEQYF
>TRBV28|NA|TRBJ1-2|TRBD1
TGTGCCAGCAGCAGTCCTAGACAGGGTGGAAATAGGAACTATGGCTACACCTTC
CASSSPRQGGNRNYGYTF
>TRBV19|NA|TRBJ1-1|TRBD1
TGTGCCACTAAACAGGGGGCACACACTGAAGCTTTCTTT
CATKQGAHTEAFF
>TRBV6-5|NA|TRBJ1-1|TRBD1
TGTGCCAGCAGTTACTGGGGAGACAGGGGCCGAGCTGAAGCTTTCTTT
CASSYWGDRGRAEAFF
>TRBV10-2|NA|TRBJ1-5|NA
TGCGCCAGCAGTGTAGGTACTCAGCCCCAGCATTTT
CASSVGTQPQHF
>TRBV4-1|NA|TRBJ1-2|NA
TGCGCCAGCAGCCAACCAACAGGGAGGTATGGCTACACCTTC
CASSQPTGRYGYTF
>TRBV7-2|once|TRBJ1-5|NA
TGTGCCAGCAGCTTAGGGGGGAGGGTTAGCAATCAGCCCCAGCATTTT
CASSLGGRVSNQPQHF
>TRBV7-3|NA|TRBJ1-2|NA
TGTGCCAGCAGCTTAGAAGGGAGAGGAAACTATGGCTACACCTTC
CASSLEGRGNYGYTF
>TRBV6-1|NA|TRBJ2-7|NA
TGTGCCAGCAGGAAACTTCAGGCGGGATCCTACGAGCAGTACTTC
CASRKLQAGSYEQYF
>TRBV25-1|NA|TRBJ2-1|NA
TGTGCCAGCAGTGACCTGCTTGGCAAAGGAACCTACAATGAGCAGTTCTTC
CASSDLLGKGTYNEQFF
>TRBV4-1|NA|TRBJ2-7|TRBD1
TGCGCCAGCAGCCAAGATCTCTCAGGGGGCAGTCCCTACGAGCAGTACTTC
CASSQDLSGGSPYEQYF
>TRBV6-1|NA|TRBJ1-1|TRBD1
TGTGCCAGCAGTGAAGGCCCAGGGGGCAATGAAGCTTTCTTT
CASSEGPGGNEAFF
>TRBV19|once|TRBJ2-7|TRBD1
TGTGCCAGTAGTATGATACCCGGGACAGCGTCCTACGAGCAGTACTTC
CASSMIPGTASYEQYF
>TRBV27|NA|TRBJ2-7|TRBD1
TGTGCCAGCAGTCCACAGGGGGCTAGGCATTACGAGCAGTACTTC
CASSPQGARHYEQYF
>TRBV7-9|NA|TRBJ2-5|NA
TGTGCCAGCTCTGTATCGGGTGCCATAGAGACCCAGTACTTC
CASSVSGAIETQYF
>TRBV19|once|TRBJ1-1|NA
TGTGCCAGTAGTATTCCACCCACAGGGAACACTGAAGCTTTCTTT
CASSIPPTGNTEAFF
>TRBV5-6|NA|TRBJ2-3|TRBD1
TGTGCCAGCCTGGGACAGGTGCACGATACGCAGTATTTT
CASLGQVHDTQYF
>TRBV5-6|NA|TRBJ1-2|NA
TGTACCAGCAGCTCCCACCGGGTAGGGAAAGGGAACTATGGCTACACCTTC
CTSSSHRVGKGNYGYTF
>TRBV29-1|NA|TRBJ1-1|TRBD1
TGCAGCGTTGAAAGGGGGCGCGGGACTGAAGCTTTCTTT
CSVERGRGTEAFF
>TRBV11-2|NA|TRBJ2-5|TRBD2
TGTGCCAGCAGCTTTACCAGGAGCGGGGCGGAGACCCAGTACTTC
CASSFTRSGAETQYF
>TRBV27|NA|TRBJ2-7|NA
TGTGCCAGCAGGAACGGGGGTGTCCACGAGCAGTACTTC
CASRNGGVHEQYF
>TRBV9|NA|TRBJ2-2|TRBD1
TGTGCCAGCAGCGCAGGGACAGGGAACACCGGGGAGCTGTTTTTT
CASSAGTGNTGELFF
>TRBV6-5|NA|TRBJ1-1|NA
TGTGCCAGCAGTTACTCTGTGAAGGTGAACACTGAAGCTTTCTTT
CASSYSVKVNTEAFF
>TRBV15|NA|TRBJ2-5|NA
TGTGCCACCAGCCTGGGACCGAACCAAGAGACCCAGTACTTC
CATSLGPNQETQYF
>TRBV29-1|NA|TRBJ1-1|TRBD1
TGCAGCGTTGAAGACCGACAGGGCCTTACGGAGGTAGTTGAAGCTTTCTTT
CSVEDRQGLTEVVEAFF
>TRBV7-2|few|TRBJ1-1|NA
TGTGCCAGCAGCTTAATTCGGTTCCAGGACTTGAACACTGAAGCTTTCTTT
CASSLIRFQDLNTEAFF
>TRBV11-2|NA|TRBJ2-2|NA
TGTGCCAGCAGCTTAGACCCCACCGGGGAGCTGTTTTTT
CASSLDPTGELFF
>TRBV10-3|NA|TRBJ2-1|NA
TGTGCCATCAGTGAGTCTTTATCGGGGGCAGGGGTGGACGATGAGCAGTTCTTC
CAISESLSGAGVDDEQFF
>TRBV7-3|NA|TRBJ1-1|NA
TGTGCCAGCAGCCCCGATCCCCGGGGCACTGAAGCTTTCTTT
CASSPDPRGTEAFF
>TRBV18|NA|TRBJ2-1|TRBD1
TGTGCCAGCTCACTCCGGGACAGGGTCTACAATGAGCAGTTCTTC
CASSLRDRVYNEQFF
>TRBV13|once|TRBJ2-7|TRBD2
TGTGCCAGCAGCTCACAAGATGGGACTAGAGAGTACGAGCAGTACTTC
CASSSQDGTREYEQYF
>TRBV19|NA|TRBJ1-4|NA
TGTGCCAGTAGTACCTTCCGGGACACCGGATGGAATGAAAAACTGTTTTTT
CASSTFRDTGWNEKLFF
>TRBV9|NA|TRBJ2-1|TRBD2
TGTGCCAGCAACGCCGGGACTAGCGGGAGGGCCAACTACAATGAGCAGTTCTTC
CASNAGTSGRANYNEQFF